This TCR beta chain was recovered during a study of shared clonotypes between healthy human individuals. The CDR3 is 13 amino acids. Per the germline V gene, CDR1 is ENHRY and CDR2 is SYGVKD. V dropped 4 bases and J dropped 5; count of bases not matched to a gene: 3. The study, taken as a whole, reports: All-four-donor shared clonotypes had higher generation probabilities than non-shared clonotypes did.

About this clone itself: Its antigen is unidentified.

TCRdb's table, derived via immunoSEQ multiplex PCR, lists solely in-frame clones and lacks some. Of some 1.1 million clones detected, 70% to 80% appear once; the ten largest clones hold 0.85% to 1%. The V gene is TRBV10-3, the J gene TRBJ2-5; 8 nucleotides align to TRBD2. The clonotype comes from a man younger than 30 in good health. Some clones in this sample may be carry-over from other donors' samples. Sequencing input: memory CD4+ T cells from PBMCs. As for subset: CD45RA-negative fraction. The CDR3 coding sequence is TGTGCCATCAGTGGAGGACTAGCCGAGACCCAGTACTTC. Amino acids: CAISGGLAETQYF.